The 8 T cell receptor beta chains reported below all come from one sample, sequenced in a study of a mutant IDH1 vaccine in newly diagnosed glioma (dated by TCRdb to about 2021). Library prep was done by the immunoSEQ multiplex PCR assay. Here the immuneACCESS table is served through TCRdb, limited to in-frame sequences with V and J called. Missing clones are a known gap in these copies; in checked studies unresolved V genes cover under half, and the rest lacks a known reason. In this sample the table shows around 38,000 clones, about 80% of which occur a single time. The ten largest clones add up to about 24% of the sample. Explained via the paper, the time point label denotes: week 5, during vaccination. A 20-mer mutant IDH1 peptide at 300 micrograms in Montanide made up each vaccine dose, which was injected subcutaneously together with topical imiquimod. The antigens of these receptors remain unknown.

This specimen consisted of PBMCs, obtained from a glioma patient whose treatment included an IDH1 peptide vaccine. The receptors derive from a man aged 30 to 39 with glioma.

Here the CDR3 DNA reads TGTGCCAGCAGCTTCAGGAACAATGAGCAGTTCTTC. Translated, it gives CASSFRNNEQFF. The chain uses TRBV7-9 and TRBJ2-1; no firm D call. From germline, CDR1 is SEHNR and CDR2 FQNEAQ (reference sequence). CDR3 length: 12 amino acids. The V end was cut by 3 bases, the J end by 5 bases, with 5 bases between. Full variable domain (remainder filled in from reference TRBV7-9 and TRBJ2-1): DTGVSQNPRHKITKRGQNVTFRCDPISEHNRLYWYRQTLGQGPEFLTYFQNEAQLEKSRLLSDRFSAERPKGSFSTLEIQRTEQGDSAMYLCASSFRNNEQFFGPGTRLTVL.

The chain carries TRBV9 and TRBJ2-5, with D perhaps matching TRBD1 (5 bases). This CDR3 contains 15 residues. Germline V gene sequence: CDR1 SGDLS, CDR2 YYNGEE. V lost 2 bases to trimming and J lost 3 bases, with 14 bases between them. In DNA, the CDR3 is TGTGCCAGCAGCGTTCAGGGTTTGTGGAAAGAGACCCAGTACTTC. Its translation is CASSVQGLWKETQYF.

The V gene is TRBV6-5, the J gene TRBJ1-4; 8 bases are shared with TRBD1. CDR1 is MNHEY and CDR2 is SVGAGI in the germline V gene. The CDR3 spans 14 residues. V shed 7 bases, J shed 1 base, and the junction held 2 bases outside the gene matches. CDR3 nucleotide sequence: TGTGCCAGCAATGACAGGGGAACTAATGAAAAACTGTTTTTT. This sequence encodes CASNDRGTNEKLFF.

The chain recombines TRBV28 with TRBJ1-2; possibly TRBD1 for D (5 bases). The V gene lost 4 bases and the J gene lost 8 bases, with 17 bases spanning the gap. This CDR3 is built from 14 residues. Germline V CDR1 and CDR2: MDHEN, SYDVKM. CDR3 in amino acids: CASSSVGGAGGYTF. CDR3 nucleotides: TGTGCCAGCAGTTCCGTCGGCGGGGCCGGGGGCTACACCTTC.

V usage is TRBV14 and J usage is TRBJ2-1; D is ambiguous. CDR1 SGHDN and CDR2 FVKESK come from the germline V gene. Trimming shortened V by 0 bases and J by 6 bases, and 0 bases separated the two germline ends. This CDR3 contains 11 residues. CDR3 sequence reads: CASSQDNEQFF. In DNA, the CDR3 is TGTGCCAGCAGCCAAGACAATGAGCAGTTCTTC.

The chain joins TRBV5-4 to TRBJ1-5; perhaps TRBD1 as D (5 bases). The CDR3 runs 13 residues. Germline CDR1 and CDR2: SGHNT and YYREEE (reference sequence). V shed 5 bases and J shed 4 bases, with 10 bases lying between them. DNA of the CDR3: TGTGCCAGCAGTACGCAGGGTAATCAGCCCCAGCATTTT. Translation gives CASSTQGNQPQHF.

V is TRBV13 and J is TRBJ2-1; D may be TRBD2 (6 bases). The V gene's germline CDR1 is PRHDT and CDR2 FYEKMQ (reference sequence). The CDR3 totals 15 residues. V was cut by 3 bases and J by 3 bases, with 12 bases left in between. Here the CDR3 DNA reads TGTGCCAGCAGCTTGCGGCGGGAAGGCTACAATGAGCAGTTCTTC. Residues: CASSLRREGYNEQFF.

The sample holds one count of this clone. V gene TRBV4-1 combines with J gene TRBJ2-1; the D gene is possibly TRBD1 (5 bases). V was trimmed by 0 bases and J by 2 bases, leaving 11 bases between them. Germline V gives CDR1 MGHRA, CDR2 YSYEKL. This CDR3 is built from 16 residues. The CDR3 loop is CASSQEGQSPYNEQFF. The DNA of the CDR3 is TGCGCCAGCAGCCAAGAGGGGCAGAGTCCCTACAATGAGCAGTTCTTC.